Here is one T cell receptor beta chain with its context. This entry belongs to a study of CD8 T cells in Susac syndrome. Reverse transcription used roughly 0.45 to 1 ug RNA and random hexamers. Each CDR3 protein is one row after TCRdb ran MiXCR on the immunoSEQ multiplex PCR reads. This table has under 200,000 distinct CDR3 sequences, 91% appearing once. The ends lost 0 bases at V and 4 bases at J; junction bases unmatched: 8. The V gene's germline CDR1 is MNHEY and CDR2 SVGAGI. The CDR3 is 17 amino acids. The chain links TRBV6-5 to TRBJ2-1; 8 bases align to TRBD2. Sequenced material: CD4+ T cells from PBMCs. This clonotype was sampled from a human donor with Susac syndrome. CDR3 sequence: CASSYSSPQRGYNEQFF. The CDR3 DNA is TGTGCCAGCAGTTACTCGAGTCCCCAGCGGGGGTACAATGAGCAGTTCTTC.